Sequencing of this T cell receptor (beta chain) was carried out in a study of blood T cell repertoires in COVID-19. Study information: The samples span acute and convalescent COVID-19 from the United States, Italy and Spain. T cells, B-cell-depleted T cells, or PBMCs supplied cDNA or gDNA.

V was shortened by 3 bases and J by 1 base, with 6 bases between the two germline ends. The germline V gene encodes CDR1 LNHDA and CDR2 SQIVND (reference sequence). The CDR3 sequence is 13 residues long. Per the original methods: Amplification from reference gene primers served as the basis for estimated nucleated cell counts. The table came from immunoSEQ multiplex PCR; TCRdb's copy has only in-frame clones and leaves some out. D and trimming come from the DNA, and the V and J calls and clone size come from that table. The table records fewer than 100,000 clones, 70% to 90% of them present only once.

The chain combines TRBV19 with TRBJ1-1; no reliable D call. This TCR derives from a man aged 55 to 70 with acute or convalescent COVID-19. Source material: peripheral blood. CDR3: CASSMEGNTEAFF. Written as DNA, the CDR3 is TGTGCCAGTAGTATGGAGGGGAACACTGAAGCTTTCTTT.